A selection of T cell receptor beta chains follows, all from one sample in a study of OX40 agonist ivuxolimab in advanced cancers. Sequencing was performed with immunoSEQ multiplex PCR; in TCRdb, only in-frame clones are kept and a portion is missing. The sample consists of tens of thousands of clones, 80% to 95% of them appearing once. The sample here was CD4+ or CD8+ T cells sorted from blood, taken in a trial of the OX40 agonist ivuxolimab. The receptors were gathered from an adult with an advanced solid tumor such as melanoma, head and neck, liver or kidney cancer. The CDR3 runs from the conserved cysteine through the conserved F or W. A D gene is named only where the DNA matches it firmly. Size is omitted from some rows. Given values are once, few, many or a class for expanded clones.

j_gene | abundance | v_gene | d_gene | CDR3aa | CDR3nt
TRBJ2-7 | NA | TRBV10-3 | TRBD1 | CAITGTGNSEQYF | TGTGCCATCACCGGGACAGGGAATTCCGAGCAGTACTTC
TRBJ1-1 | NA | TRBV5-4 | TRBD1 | CASSRKQGENTEAFF | TGTGCCAGCAGCCGAAAACAGGGGGAGAACACTGAAGCTTTCTTT
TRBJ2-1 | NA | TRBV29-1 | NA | CSGSNHVMYNEQFF | TGCAGCGGGTCAAACCACGTTATGTACAATGAGCAGTTCTTC
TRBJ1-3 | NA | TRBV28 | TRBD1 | CASTPTGGLSGNTIYF | TGTGCCAGCACCCCGACAGGGGGCCTCTCTGGAAACACCATATATTTT
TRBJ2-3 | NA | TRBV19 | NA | CASSIDNRDPGDTQYF | TGTGCCAGTAGTATAGACAACAGGGACCCGGGAGATACGCAGTATTTT
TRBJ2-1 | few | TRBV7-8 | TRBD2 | CSVTSGRYNEQFF | TGTTCGGTTACTAGCGGGAGGTACAATGAGCAGTTCTTC
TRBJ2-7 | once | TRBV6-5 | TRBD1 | CASRGTGIHEQYF | TGTGCCAGCAGGGGGACAGGGATCCACGAGCAGTACTTC
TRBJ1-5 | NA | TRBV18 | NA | CASSPAESNQPQHF | TGTGCCAGCTCACCAGCGGAGAGCAATCAGCCCCAGCATTTT
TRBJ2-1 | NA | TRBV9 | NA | CASSVVPSSVEQFF | TGTGCCAGCAGCGTAGTTCCCAGCAGTGTTGAGCAGTTCTTC
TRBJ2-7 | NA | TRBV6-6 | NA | CASSSSPQGIAEQYF | TGTGCCAGCAGTTCCAGTCCCCAGGGGATTGCCGAGCAGTACTTC
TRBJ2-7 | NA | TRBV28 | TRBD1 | CASSLQAGGMREQYF | TGTGCCAGCAGTTTACAGGCAGGGGGCATGCGCGAGCAGTACTTC
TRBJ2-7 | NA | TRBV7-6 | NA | CASSLGGPTTYEQYF | TGTGCCAGCAGCTTAGGCGGGCCGACAACCTACGAGCAGTACTTC
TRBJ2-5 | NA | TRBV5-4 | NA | CASSSTDKTQYF | TGTGCCAGCAGCTCGACGGACAAGACCCAGTACTTC
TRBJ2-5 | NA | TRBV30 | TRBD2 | CAWRGSGRTETQYF | TGTGCCTGGAGAGGTAGCGGGAGAACAGAGACCCAGTACTTC
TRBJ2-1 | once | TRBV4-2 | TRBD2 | CASSRSGRTSYNEQFF | TGTGCCAGCAGCCGGAGCGGGAGAACCTCCTACAATGAGCAGTTCTTC
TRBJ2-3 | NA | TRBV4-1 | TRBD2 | CASSQGGLAGGGGDTQYF | TGCGCCAGCAGCCAAGGTGGACTAGCGGGAGGGGGTGGAGATACGCAGTATTTT
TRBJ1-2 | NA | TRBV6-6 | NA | CASQAGGRDYGYTF | TGTGCCAGCCAAGCTGGAGGGAGGGACTATGGCTACACCTTC
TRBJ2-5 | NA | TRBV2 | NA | CASSEGAETQYF | TGTGCCAGCAGTGAAGGTGCAGAGACCCAGTACTTC